These 31 T cell receptor beta chains share one sample of origin, sequenced in a study of T cell responses to AZD1222 COVID-19 vaccine. TCRdb's copy holds only in-frame clones and misses some; the assay was immunoSEQ multiplex PCR. The repertoire holds approximately 130,000 clones, approximately 92% seen once, with roughly 1% in the top ten. Sequences were derived from peripheral blood, sampled 28 days after the second AZD1222 dose. These receptor sequences come from an adult who received the AZD1222 COVID-19 vaccine.

The J gene is TRBJ1-5, the V gene TRBV5-1, with 10 bases that match TRBD1. Germline-derived CDR1 and CDR2 are SGHRS and YFSETQ. The CDR3 extends over 15 amino acids. J lost 5 bases, V lost 4 bases, and 6 bases had no gene match. The CDR3 sequence is CASSATGTGDQPQHF. CDR3 DNA: TGCGCCAGCAGCGCAACCGGGACAGGGGATCAGCCCCAGCATTTT.

The genes are TRBV7-6 and TRBJ1-5; 9 bases are shared with TRBD1. This CDR3 has 13 residues. V dropped 5 bases and J dropped 5; count of bases not matched to a gene: 1. Germline V gives CDR1 SGHVS, CDR2 FNYEAQ. The CDR3 loop reads CASSRTGDQPQHF. CDR3 nucleotides: TGTGCCAGCAGCCGGACAGGGGATCAGCCCCAGCATTTT.

This sequence joins TRBV6-2 or TRBV6-3 and TRBJ1-1; D is uncertain. This CDR3 has 14 residues. The germline V and J ends were trimmed by 2 bases and 2 bases, with 9 bases remaining between them. Germline V gives CDR1 MNHEY, CDR2 SVGEGT. CDR3 sequence (DNA): TGTGCCAGCAGTTACAGGGCACCTAACACTGAAGCTTTCTTT. Translated: CASSYRAPNTEAFF.

The gene calls are TRBV7-9 and TRBJ2-7, with 14 bases matching TRBD2. The CDR3 has 19 amino acids. V lost 0 bases, J lost 0 bases, and 7 bases stayed unmatched. Germline V lookup: CDR1 SEHNR, CDR2 FQNEAQ (reference sequence). The CDR3 DNA is TGTGCCAGCAGCTTAGCGGGACTAGCGGGGGCCCCGAGCTCCTACGAGCAGTACTTC. Its protein product is CASSLAGLAGAPSSYEQYF. The complete variable domain, with remaining parts taken from reference TRBV7-9 and TRBJ2-7, reads DTGVSQNPRHKITKRGQNVTFRCDPISEHNRLYWYRQTLGQGPEFLTYFQNEAQLEKSRLLSDRFSAERPKGSFSTLEIQRTEQGDSAMYLCASSLAGLAGAPSSYEQYFGPGTRLTVT.

The genes are TRBV5-1 and TRBJ1-2, with D unclear. The CDR3 has 12 amino acids. Trimming shortened V by 0 bases and J by 8 bases, and 8 bases separated the two germline ends. The V gene's germline CDR1 is SGHRS and CDR2 YFSETQ. CDR3 sequence reads: CASSLEGSGYTF. The DNA for the CDR3 is TGCGCCAGCAGCTTGGAAGGTTCGGGCTACACCTTC.

In its sample, this clone was seen a few times. The chain couples TRBV28 to TRBJ1-4; unclear D gene. Trimming stripped 6 bases from V and 4 bases from J, with 9 bases between. Looked up from germline, CDR1 is MDHEN and CDR2 is SYDVKM. This CDR3 region has 13 residues. The CDR3 nucleotides are TGTGCCAGCAGGGGCCCGATTAATGAAAAACTGTTTTTT. Its translation is CASRGPINEKLFF. Filled out from reference TRBV28 and TRBJ1-4, the complete variable domain reads DVKVTQSSRYLVKRTGEKVFLECVQDMDHENMFWYRQDPGLGLRLIYFSYDVKMKEKGDIPEGYSVSREKKERFSLILESASTNQTSMYLCASRGPINEKLFFGSGTQLSVL.

This clone is a singleton in its sample. The chain has TRBV11-3 and TRBJ2-2, with D uncertain. CDR3 size: 14 residues. CDR1 and CDR2 from the germline V gene are SGHNT and YENEEA. Trimming shortened V by 4 bases and J by 3 bases, and 9 bases separated the two germline ends. In DNA form, the CDR3 reads TGTGCCAGCAGCTCTCGGTTAGACACCGGGGAGCTGTTTTTT. This gives the protein CASSSRLDTGELFF.

This rearrangement joins TRBV7-8 to TRBJ1-5; D gene unclear. The CDR3 covers 13 residues. The V end was cut by 5 bases, the J end by 2 bases, with 7 bases between. CDR1 and CDR2 from the germline V gene are SGHVS and FQNEAQ. CDR3 residues: CASSGGGNQPQHF. The CDR3, as DNA: TGTGCCAGCAGCGGCGGAGGCAATCAGCCCCAGCATTTT.

This chain connects TRBV5-1 to TRBJ2-3; D might be TRBD2 (6 bases). The germline V gene encodes CDR1 SGHRS and CDR2 YFSETQ. Trimming removed 0 bases from V and 2 bases from J, with 10 bases in between. This CDR3 spans 15 amino acids. CDR3 nucleotide sequence: TGCGCCAGCAGCTTGGTGGGGGGTATCACAGATACGCAGTATTTT. Amino acids: CASSLVGGITDTQYF.

As DNA, the CDR3 is TGTGCCAGCAGTTTATACGACAGCTCCTACGAGCAGTACTTC. Amino acid sequence: CASSLYDSSYEQYF. This rearrangement joins TRBV27 to TRBJ2-7; possibly TRBD1 for D (5 bases). Trimming took 1 base from V and 0 from J, leaving 7 bases between them. The germline CDR1 and CDR2 sequences are MNHEY and SMNVEV (reference sequence). This CDR3 is built from 14 residues.

This chain uses TRBV5-1 with TRBJ1-1; 9 bases align to TRBD1. Germline CDR1 and CDR2: SGHRS and YFSETQ. The CDR3 consists of 15 residues. V was pared by 0 bases and J by 5 bases, with 5 bases of the junction left unmatched. The DNA for the CDR3 is TGCGCCAGCAGCTTGGATACAGGGGGCCGGACTGAAGCTTTCTTT. Translating gives CASSLDTGGRTEAFF.

This chain connects TRBV29-1 to TRBJ2-2; unclear D gene. The germline CDR1 and CDR2 sequences are SQVTM and ANQGSEA. CDR3 length equals 11 residues. Between the trimmed V and J ends, which lost 7 bases and 2 bases, there was a span of 5 bases. The CDR3, as DNA: TGCAGCGCGTCAAACACCGGGGAGCTGTTTTTT. As protein: CSASNTGELFF.

This chain links TRBV11-2 with TRBJ1-4, with 7 positions matching TRBD1. V lost 2 bases, J lost 7 bases, and 10 bases stayed unmatched. Germline CDR1 reads SGHAT; CDR2 reads FQNNGV. The CDR3 is 16 residues long. The CDR3 bases are TGTGCCAGCAGCTTAACCCTGACAGGGAGTGGTGAAAAACTGTTTTTT. Protein product: CASSLTLTGSGEKLFF.

The chain is built from TRBV13 and TRBJ1-3; 10 bases align to TRBD1. From germline, CDR1 is PRHDT and CDR2 FYEKMQ (reference sequence). Trimming at V came to 5 bases and at J to 3 bases, leaving 7 bases not matched to a gene. There are 16 residues in the CDR3. For the CDR3, the DNA is TGTGCCAGCAGCGTAGACAGGGGGCAGATTGGAAACACCATATATTTT. Protein sequence: CASSVDRGQIGNTIYF.

This clone was seen only once. The gene calls are TRBV5-1 and TRBJ2-5; D is perhaps TRBD1 (5 bases). The germline CDR1 and CDR2 sequences are SGHRS and YFSETQ. V was pared by 0 bases and J by 4 bases, with 13 bases between. The length of the CDR3 is 15 residues. CDR3 DNA sequence: TGCGCCAGCAGCTTGGAGGCAGGGTGGGGAGAGACCCAGTACTTC. Translated, it gives CASSLEAGWGETQYF.

J is TRBJ1-5 and V is TRBV7-2, with TRBD1 matching 7 bases. The CDR3 has 15 amino acids. V was clipped by 1 base and J by 2 bases; unmatched bases: 2. Looked up from germline, CDR1 is SGHTA and CDR2 is FQGNSA. CDR3: CASSLDRGGNQPQHF. The CDR3 bases are TGTGCCAGCAGCTTAGACAGGGGAGGCAATCAGCCCCAGCATTTT.

Concerning this clone: This sample includes further DNA sequences coding for the same CDR3. The chain employs TRBV28 and TRBJ2-7; a possible D gene is TRBD1 (6 bases). Germline V gene lookup returns CDR1 MDHEN and CDR2 SYDVKM. CDR3 length: 13 residues. V lost 9 bases to trimming and J lost 2 bases, with 14 bases between them. The CDR3 bases are TGTGCCAGTTGGGGGCAGGGAACCTACGAGCAGTACTTC. This sequence encodes CASWGQGTYEQYF.

This chain connects TRBV6-6 to TRBJ1-1, with a possible D match to TRBD1 (5 bases). Trimming left V 0 bases short and J 3 bases short, with 8 bases between. Germline V gene sequence: CDR1 MNHNY, CDR2 SVGAGI (reference sequence). This CDR3 spans 14 amino acids. The chain's CDR3 is CASSYSGGDTEAFF. The CDR3 DNA reads TGTGCCAGCAGTTACTCCGGGGGGGACACTGAAGCTTTCTTT.

The chain combines TRBV30 with TRBJ1-5, with TRBD1 as a possible D gene (5 bases). Looked up from germline, CDR1 is GTSNPN and CDR2 is SVGIG (reference sequence). With 1 base removed from V and 4 bases from J, the gap between germline ends came to 11 bases. The CDR3 runs to 14 residues. The CDR3 sequence is CAWSEGTMNQPQHF. In DNA, the CDR3 is TGTGCCTGGAGTGAGGGGACGATGAATCAGCCCCAGCATTTT.

The chain has TRBV7-2 and TRBJ1-2; 7 bases line up with TRBD1. Germline-derived CDR1 and CDR2 are SGHTA and FQGNSA. The CDR3 length is 13 residues. Trimming at V came to 3 bases and at J to 3 bases, leaving 1 base not matched to a gene. CDR3 region: CASSLGQHYGYTF. CDR3 nucleotides: TGTGCCAGCAGCTTGGGACAGCACTATGGCTACACCTTC.

V is TRBV6-2 or TRBV6-3 and J is TRBJ2-1, with D perhaps TRBD1 (5 bases). The V and J ends lost 2 bases and 8 bases respectively, with 7 bases between them. The V gene's germline CDR1 is MNHEY and CDR2 SVGEGT. The CDR3 runs 12 residues. The CDR3, as DNA: TGTGCCAGCAGTTACCTAGGGGATGAGCAGTTCTTC. This sequence encodes CASSYLGDEQFF.

J is TRBJ1-1 and V is TRBV10-3; D unclear. This CDR3 region has 17 residues. Trimming took off 0 bases at V and 0 bases at J, with 14 bases between the two ends. The germline CDR1 and CDR2 sequences are ENHRY and SYGVKD. DNA of the CDR3: TGTGCCATCAGTGAGTCGAAGGCGGCGGTCATGAACACTGAAGCTTTCTTT. Amino acid sequence: CAISESKAAVMNTEAFF.

The V call is TRBV7-9, the J call TRBJ2-1; 9 positions match TRBD2. Trimming at V came to 5 bases and at J to 6 bases, leaving 8 bases not matched to a gene. This CDR3 is 15 amino acids long. Germline CDR1 reads SEHNR; CDR2 reads FQNEAQ (reference sequence). Written as DNA, the CDR3 is TGTGCCAGCAGCCCTCCTAGCGGGATGGGCAATGAGCAGTTCTTC. It specifies CASSPPSGMGNEQFF.

This clone was seen just once. For the CDR3, the DNA is TGTGCCAGCAGTTTCTTCAGAAAGGCCCCGACCTACGAGCAGTACTTC. Protein: CASSFFRKAPTYEQYF. V and J are TRBV6-2 or TRBV6-3 and TRBJ2-7; no firm D call. Trimming removed 4 bases from V and 2 bases from J, with 18 bases in between. Per germline, CDR1 MNHEY and CDR2 SVGEGT. The CDR3 extends over 16 amino acids.

V and J are TRBV14 and TRBJ1-1; 9 nucleotides match TRBD1. Germline V gene sequence: CDR1 SGHDN, CDR2 FVKESK. V shed 3 bases, J shed 3 bases, and the junction held 11 bases outside the gene matches. CDR3 size: 17 residues. The DNA of the CDR3 is TGTGCCAGCAGCCAGGCACCGGGACAGGGCACGGACACTGAAGCTTTCTTT. It specifies CASSQAPGQGTDTEAFF.

The CDR3 region has the DNA TGTGCCAGCAGCCTCTATTATACTAGCCTCGGGGAGCTGTTTTTT. Amino acids: CASSLYYTSLGELFF. J is TRBJ2-2 and V is TRBV6-2 or TRBV6-3; maybe TRBD2 (6 bases). The CDR3 is 15 amino acids. Germline-derived CDR1 and CDR2 are MNHEY and SVGEGT. V was pared by 6 bases and J by 7 bases, with 18 bases between.

The gene calls are TRBV7-2 and TRBJ1-2; D unclear. Germline CDR1 reads SGHTA; CDR2 reads FQGNSA. V was clipped by 2 bases and J by 6 bases, with 7 bases between them. This CDR3 comprises 12 residues. The CDR3 is CASSLRMDGYTF. The CDR3 nucleotides read TGTGCCAGCAGCTTAAGGATGGATGGCTACACCTTC.

The chain couples TRBV19 to TRBJ2-7; D is possibly TRBD2 (6 bases). CDR1 LNHDA and CDR2 SQIVND come from the germline V gene (reference sequence). The CDR3 has 15 residues. The V end was cut by 6 bases, the J end by 0 bases, with 15 bases between. The CDR3 DNA reads TGTGCCAGTAGCGCCGGGACTTGGAGCTCCTACGAGCAGTACTTC. This codes for CASSAGTWSSYEQYF.

The V and J genes are TRBV30 and TRBJ2-5; 9 bases match TRBD2. The CDR3 is 14 amino acids. CDR1 and CDR2 (germline): GTSNPN, SVGIG (reference sequence). J gave up 6 bases and V 5 bases, and 10 bases lay outside the gene matches. The CDR3 DNA reads TGTGCCTGGGCTCTAGCGGGGTGGGTTCAGACCCAGTACTTC. This gives the protein CAWALAGWVQTQYF.

V and J are TRBV18 and TRBJ1-3; the D is unclear. V lost 3 bases and J lost 0, with 12 bases in between. This CDR3 contains 16 residues. From germline, CDR1 is KGHSH and CDR2 LQKENI. The CDR3 DNA reads TGTGCCAGCTCACCGACCGACCCGTACTCTGGAAACACCATATATTTT. Its translation is CASSPTDPYSGNTIYF. Full variable domain (rest looked up from reference TRBV18 and TRBJ1-3): NAGVMQNPRHLVRRRGQEARLRCSPMKGHSHVYWYRQLPEEGLKFMVYLQKENIIDESGMPKERFSAEFPKEGPSILRIQQVVRGDSAAYFCASSPTDPYSGNTIYFGEGSWLTVV.

V is TRBV5-1 and J is TRBJ2-7; no definite D call. The CDR3 consists of 13 residues. V shed 1 base and J shed 0 bases, with 5 bases lying between them. CDR1 and CDR2 from the germline V gene are SGHRS and YFSETQ. CDR3 DNA sequence: TGCGCCAGCAGCTTGTTCATCTCCTACGAGCAGTACTTC. Translating gives CASSLFISYEQYF.